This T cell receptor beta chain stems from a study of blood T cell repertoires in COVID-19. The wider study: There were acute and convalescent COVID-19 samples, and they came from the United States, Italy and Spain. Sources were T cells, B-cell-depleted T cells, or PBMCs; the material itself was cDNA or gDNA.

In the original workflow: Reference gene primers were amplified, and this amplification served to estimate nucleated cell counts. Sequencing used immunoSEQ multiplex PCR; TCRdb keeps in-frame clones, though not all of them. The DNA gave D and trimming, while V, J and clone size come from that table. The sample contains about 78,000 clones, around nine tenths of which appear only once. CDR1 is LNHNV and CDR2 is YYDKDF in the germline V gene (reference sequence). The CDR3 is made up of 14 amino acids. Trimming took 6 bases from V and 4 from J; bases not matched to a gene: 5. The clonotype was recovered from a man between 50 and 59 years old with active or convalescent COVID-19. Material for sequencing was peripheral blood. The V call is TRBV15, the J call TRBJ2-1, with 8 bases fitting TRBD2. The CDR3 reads CATRPGGLYNEQFF. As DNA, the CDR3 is TGTGCCACCAGACCGGGGGGGCTTTACAATGAGCAGTTCTTC.